This TCR beta chain is from a study of Graves' ophthalmopathy and Graves' hyperthyroidism. Study results and limitations: As the model predicted ophthalmopathy progression, it achieved a sensitivity of 70.59% and a specificity of roughly 72%. Blood repertoires reportedly contained most expanded thyroid clonotypes above 0.001 frequency. Researchers report that a 13-signature model separated ophthalmopathy from stable hyperthyroidism, posting about 88% sensitivity and 81.08% specificity.

Scientists amplified the TCR beta CDR3 regions from RNA transcripts. HTBI primers were used in a first-round RT-PCR, which preceded a second-round multiplex PCR. TCRdb re-called the multiplex PCR reads with MiXCR, one entry per CDR3 protein. The sample records 400,000 to 450,000 distinct CDR3 sequences, around 21% being singletons. The evidence that diagnosis relied on was clinical symptoms, serum thyroxine, TRAb, thyroid ultrasound and orbital computed tomography. This CDR3 spans 16 amino acids. V dropped 3 bases and J dropped 7; count of bases not matched to a gene: 7. The germline V gene encodes CDR1 MDHEN and CDR2 SYDVKM. This clonotype showed up many times. Its cognate antigen is unknown.

Source material: peripheral blood. This sequence was found in a woman aged 18-35 years with stable Graves' hyperthyroidism. The gene calls are TRBV28 and TRBJ1-6; 9 nucleotides align to TRBD1. The CDR3 loop reads CASSFRPGTGNSPLHF. The CDR3 nucleotides read TGTGCCAGCAGTTTCCGTCCAGGGACAGGGAATTCACCCCTCCACTTT.